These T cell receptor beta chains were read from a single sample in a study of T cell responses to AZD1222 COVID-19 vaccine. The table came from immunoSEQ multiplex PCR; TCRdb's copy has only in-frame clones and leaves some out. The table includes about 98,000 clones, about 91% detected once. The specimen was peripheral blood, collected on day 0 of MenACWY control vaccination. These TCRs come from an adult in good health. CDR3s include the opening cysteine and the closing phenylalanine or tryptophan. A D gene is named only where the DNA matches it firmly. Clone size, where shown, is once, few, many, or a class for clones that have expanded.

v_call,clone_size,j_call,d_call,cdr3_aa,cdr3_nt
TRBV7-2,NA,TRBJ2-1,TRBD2,CASRVGLAGGNEQFF,TGTGCCAGCAGGGTGGGACTAGCGGGGGGGAATGAGCAGTTCTTC
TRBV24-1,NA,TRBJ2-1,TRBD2,CATSDASGGDYNEQFF,TGTGCCACCAGTGATGCTAGCGGGGGGGATTACAATGAGCAGTTCTTC
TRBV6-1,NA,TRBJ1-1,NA,CASSEANRNTEAFF,TGTGCCAGCAGTGAAGCAAACAGGAACACTGAAGCTTTCTTT
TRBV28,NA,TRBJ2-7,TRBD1,CASRTGTGFRYEQYF,TGTGCCAGCAGGACCGGGACAGGGTTTCGATACGAGCAGTACTTC
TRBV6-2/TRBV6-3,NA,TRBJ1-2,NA,CASSWTVGGYTF,TGTGCCAGCAGCTGGACAGTCGGGGGCTACACCTTC
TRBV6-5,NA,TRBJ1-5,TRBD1,CASTLGQGAGQPQHF,TGTGCCAGCACCCTGGGACAGGGGGCCGGTCAGCCCCAGCATTTT
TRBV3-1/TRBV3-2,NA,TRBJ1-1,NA,CASSRHTLGDTEAFF,TGTGCCAGCAGCCGCCACACCCTGGGGGACACTGAAGCTTTCTTT
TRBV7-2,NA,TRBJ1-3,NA,CASSFAGGPSSGNTIYF,TGTGCCAGCAGCTTCGCGGGGGGACCGAGCTCTGGAAACACCATATATTTT
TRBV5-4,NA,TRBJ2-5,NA,CASNHAGQREQETQYF,TGTGCCAGCAACCATGCGGGACAGAGAGAACAAGAGACCCAGTACTTC
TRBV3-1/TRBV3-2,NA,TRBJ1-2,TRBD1,CASSRGTGRDYGYTF,TGTGCCAGCAGCCGGGGGACAGGGCGGGACTATGGCTACACCTTC
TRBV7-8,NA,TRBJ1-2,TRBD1,CASSLLGDSYGYTF,TGTGCCAGCAGCTTATTAGGGGACAGCTATGGCTACACCTTC
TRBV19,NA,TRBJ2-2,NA,CASSIKIWGNTGELFF,TGTGCCAGTAGTATAAAAATCTGGGGTAACACCGGGGAGCTGTTTTTT
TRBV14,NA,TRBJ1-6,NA,CASSTDSSTPYNSPLHF,TGTGCCAGCAGTACAGACAGCTCCACACCTTATAATTCACCCCTCCACTTT
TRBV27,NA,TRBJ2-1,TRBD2,CASSQSGGVGNEQFF,TGTGCCAGCAGTCAAAGCGGGGGGGTGGGAAATGAGCAGTTCTTC
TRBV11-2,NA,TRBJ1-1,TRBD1,CASSPPGQGSTEAFF,TGTGCCAGCAGCCCACCGGGACAGGGGAGCACTGAAGCTTTCTTT
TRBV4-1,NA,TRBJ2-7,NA,CASSQDRQLEQYF,TGCGCCAGCAGCCAAGATCGGCAGCTCGAGCAGTACTTC
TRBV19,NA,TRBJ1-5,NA,CASKTQGTGNQPQHF,TGTGCCAGTAAGACGCAGGGGACTGGCAATCAGCCCCAGCATTTT
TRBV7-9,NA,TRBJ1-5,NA,CASSPQDSAGQPQHF,TGTGCCAGCAGCCCGCAAGACTCTGCCGGTCAGCCCCAGCATTTT
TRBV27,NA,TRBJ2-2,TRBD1,CASSWTGPGELFF,TGTGCCAGCAGTTGGACAGGGCCCGGGGAGCTGTTTTTT
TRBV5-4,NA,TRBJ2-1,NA,CASSSTGYNEQFF,TGTGCCAGCAGCTCTACAGGGTACAATGAGCAGTTCTTC
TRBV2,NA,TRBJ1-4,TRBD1,CASRAMGGQAGANEKLFF,TGTGCCAGCAGGGCAATGGGGGGACAGGCGGGGGCTAATGAAAAACTGTTTTTT
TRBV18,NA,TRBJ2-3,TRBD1,CASSLSFGTGATDTQYF,TGTGCCAGCTCACTTAGCTTTGGGACAGGGGCCACAGATACGCAGTATTTT
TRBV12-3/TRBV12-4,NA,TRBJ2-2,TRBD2,CASSRGAGELFF,TGTGCCAGCAGTCGGGGGGCCGGGGAGCTGTTTTTT
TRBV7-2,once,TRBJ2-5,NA,CASSKEGQFQETQYF,TGTGCCAGCAGCAAGGAGGGGCAGTTCCAAGAGACCCAGTACTTC
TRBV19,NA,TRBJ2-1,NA,CASSLSAKHRNEQFF,TGTGCCAGTAGTCTCTCAGCGAAGCATCGTAATGAGCAGTTCTTC
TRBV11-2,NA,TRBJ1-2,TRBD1,CASSSDSTGSYGYTF,TGTGCCAGCAGCTCCGACTCGACAGGGAGCTATGGCTACACCTTC
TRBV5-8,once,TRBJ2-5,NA,CASSLVWPAEQETQYF,TGTGCCAGCAGCTTGGTTTGGCCCGCAGAGCAAGAGACCCAGTACTTC
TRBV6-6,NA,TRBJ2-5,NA,CASRSGNQETQYF,TGTGCCAGCAGGTCTGGCAACCAAGAGACCCAGTACTTC
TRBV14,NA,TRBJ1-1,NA,CASSRRSNTEAFF,TGTGCCAGCAGCCGGAGGTCGAACACTGAAGCTTTCTTT
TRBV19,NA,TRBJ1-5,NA,CASSIDSRNQPQHF,TGTGCCAGTAGTATCGACAGCCGCAATCAGCCCCAGCATTTT
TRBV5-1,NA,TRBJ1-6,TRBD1,CASSPGQGGREPLHF,TGCGCCAGCAGCCCGGGACAGGGAGGAAGGGAACCCCTCCACTTT
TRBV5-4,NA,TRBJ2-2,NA,CASSLGGPGELFF,TGTGCCAGCAGCTTGGGTGGGCCCGGGGAGCTGTTTTTT
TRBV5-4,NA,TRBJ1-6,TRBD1,CASSLAPQGTEVPLHF,TGTGCCAGCAGCTTGGCCCCGCAGGGGACAGAGGTCCCCCTCCACTTT
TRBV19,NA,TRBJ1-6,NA,CASSMTGVNSPLHF,TGTGCCAGTAGTATGACAGGCGTTAATTCACCCCTCCACTTT
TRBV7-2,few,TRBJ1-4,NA,CASSLKPARDGGEKLFF,TGTGCCAGCAGCTTAAAACCAGCCCGAGACGGCGGGGAAAAACTGTTTTTT
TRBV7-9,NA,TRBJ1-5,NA,CASSSEVLGVGNQPQHF,TGTGCCAGCAGCTCTGAGGTGCTGGGGGTAGGCAATCAGCCCCAGCATTTT
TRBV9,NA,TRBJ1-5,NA,CASSGGSGNQPQHF,TGTGCCAGCAGCGGGGGGTCTGGGAATCAGCCCCAGCATTTT
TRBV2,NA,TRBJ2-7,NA,CASRTGLYEQYF,TGTGCCAGCAGGACGGGACTCTACGAGCAGTACTTC
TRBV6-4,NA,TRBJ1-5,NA,CASSPLRQSDLRPQHF,TGTGCCAGCAGTCCACTTAGACAATCTGACCTTCGGCCCCAGCATTTT
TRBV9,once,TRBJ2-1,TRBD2,CASSETSGGAVEQFF,TGTGCCAGCAGCGAAACTAGCGGGGGGGCAGTTGAGCAGTTCTTC
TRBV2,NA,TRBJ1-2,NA,CASRSTLFDYGYTF,TGTGCCAGCAGGAGCACACTTTTCGACTATGGCTACACCTTC
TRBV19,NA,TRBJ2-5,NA,CASNAGAETQYF,TGTGCCAGTAACGCTGGGGCGGAGACCCAGTACTTC
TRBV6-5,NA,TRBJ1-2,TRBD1,CASDRDRVTSGYTF,TGTGCCAGCGACCGGGACAGGGTAACGTCTGGCTACACCTTC
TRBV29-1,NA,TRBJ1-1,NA,CSVGIGPRDTEAFF,TGCAGCGTTGGGATTGGACCCAGGGACACTGAAGCTTTCTTT
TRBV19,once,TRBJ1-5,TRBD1,CASSIDPSYNRGGEYSNQPQHF,TGTGCCAGTAGTATAGATCCTTCCTACAACAGGGGCGGCGAGTATAGCAATCAGCCCCAGCATTTT
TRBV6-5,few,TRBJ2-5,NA,CASRPYGQGGETQYF,TGTGCCAGCAGACCATATGGACAGGGAGGGGAGACCCAGTACTTC
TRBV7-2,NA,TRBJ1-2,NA,CASTAGHPANYGYTF,TGTGCCAGCACCGCGGGACACCCCGCTAACTATGGCTACACCTTC
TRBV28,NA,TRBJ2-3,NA,CASSTGWRDTQYF,TGTGCCAGCAGTACAGGGTGGCGAGATACGCAGTATTTT
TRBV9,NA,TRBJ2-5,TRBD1,CASSAGTGQLRETQYF,TGTGCCAGCAGCGCAGGGACAGGGCAGCTGAGAGAGACCCAGTACTTC
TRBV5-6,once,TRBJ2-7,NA,CASSLELGLSSYEQYF,TGTGCCAGCAGCTTGGAACTGGGTCTAAGCTCCTACGAGCAGTACTTC
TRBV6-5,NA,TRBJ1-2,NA,CASSYSRTGMGGYTF,TGTGCCAGCAGTTACTCCCGAACAGGGATGGGAGGCTACACCTTC
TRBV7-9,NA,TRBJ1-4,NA,CASTGGRPANEKLFF,TGTGCCAGCACTGGGGGGAGGCCGGCTAATGAAAAACTGTTTTTT
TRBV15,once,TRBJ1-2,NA,CATSRVGLGTQEAGDGYTF,TGTGCCACCAGCAGAGTGGGATTGGGGACACAGGAGGCCGGGGATGGCTACACCTTC